These 19 T cell receptor beta chains came from one sample sequenced in a study of OX40 agonist ivuxolimab in advanced cancers. Profiled with immunoSEQ multiplex PCR; TCRdb holds only in-frame clones, not every one. The repertoire consists of over 50,000 clones, with around 90% occurring once and the leading ten covering 25%. The material was CD4+ or CD8+ T cells sorted from blood, obtained in a trial of the OX40 agonist ivuxolimab. The receptors were sampled from an adult with an advanced solid tumor such as melanoma, head and neck, liver or kidney cancer.

As for this clone: Without the conserved terminal phenylalanine or tryptophan, this CDR3 likely stems from a read error. It is unclear where the CDR3 begins or ends on the DNA, so no DNA is shown, and the CDR3 is as TCRdb lists it. The rearrangement joins TRBV4-2 to TRBJ1-5. The germline gives CDR1 LGHNA, CDR2 YNFKEQ. The CDR3 has 13 amino acids, counting both end residues. The CDR3 is CASSRDFAARDPP.

The CDR3 coding sequence is TGTGCCAGCGGGGGCTCTGGAAACACCATATATTTT. This gives the protein CASGGSGNTIYF. The chain joins TRBV7-9 to TRBJ1-3; D might be TRBD1 (5 bases). V was pared by 8 bases and J by 0 bases, with 5 bases between. This CDR3 has 12 residues. Germline CDR1 and CDR2: SEHNR and FQNEAQ (reference sequence).

The chain recombines TRBV27 with TRBJ2-3; D not resolved. Germline CDR1 reads MNHEY; CDR2 reads SMNVEV (reference sequence). This CDR3 has 15 amino acids. Between the trimmed V and J ends, which lost 3 bases and 0 bases, there was a span of 10 bases. The CDR3 DNA reads as TGTGCCAGCAGTTTGGACCCGGGCAGCACAGATACGCAGTATTTT. It translates to CASSLDPGSTDTQYF.

A few counts support this clone. The chain uses TRBV5-1 and TRBJ2-7, with D possibly matching TRBD2 (5 bases). V was pared by 2 bases and J by 0 bases, with 6 bases between. The CDR3 totals 13 residues. Germline-derived CDR1 and CDR2 are SGHRS and YFSETQ. The CDR3 bases are TGCGCCAGCAGCTTAGGGAGCTCCTACGAGCAGTACTTC. It encodes CASSLGSSYEQYF.

This chain connects TRBV11-2 to TRBJ2-7; 8 bases are shared with TRBD1. CDR3 length: 18 residues. From germline, CDR1 is SGHAT and CDR2 FQNNGV. V was clipped by 1 base and J by 0 bases; unmatched bases: 11. Here the CDR3 reads CASSLVFGQGKISYEQYF. CDR3 bases: TGTGCCAGCAGCTTAGTTTTCGGACAGGGAAAGATCTCCTACGAGCAGTACTTC.

Only one count was recorded for this clone. J is TRBJ2-7 and V is TRBV5-5; 7 nucleotides align to TRBD2. Unmatched junction bases numbered 11, after V lost 4 bases and J lost 1 base. From germline, CDR1 is SGHKS and CDR2 YYEKEE (reference sequence). This CDR3 is 16 amino acids long. The CDR3: CASSPSIGTISYEQYF. The DNA for the CDR3 is TGTGCCAGCAGCCCCTCTATTGGGACTATATCCTACGAGCAGTACTTC.

Only one count was recorded for this clone. V is TRBV6-6 and J is TRBJ1-4; D might be TRBD1 (6 bases). The length of the CDR3 is 15 residues. V lost 6 bases to trimming and J lost 8 bases, with 19 bases between them. The germline V gene has CDR1 MNHNY and CDR2 SVGAGI (reference sequence). CDR3 loop: CASSLGQSASEKLFF. The CDR3 DNA sequence: TGTGCCAGCAGCCTTGGACAGTCTGCGAGCGAAAAACTGTTTTTT.

The V and J genes are TRBV11-2 and TRBJ2-3; the match to TRBD1 covers 10 bases. Germline assignment: CDR1 SGHAT and CDR2 FQNNGV. CDR3 length equals 16 residues. V dropped 5 bases and J dropped 3; count of bases not matched to a gene: 8. CDR3 bases: TGTGCCAGCAGCCTGGGACAGGGGTTTGGTACAGATACGCAGTATTTT. It encodes CASSLGQGFGTDTQYF. Full variable domain (remainder filled in from reference TRBV11-2 and TRBJ2-3): EAGVAQSPRYKIIEKRQSVAFWCNPISGHATLYWYQQILGQGPKLLIQFQNNGVVDDSQLPKDRFSAERLKGVDSTLKIQPAKLEDSAVYLCASSLGQGFGTDTQYFGPGTRLTVL.

Note on this clone: One junction end does not reproduce the germline sequence, and a read error may be involved. The rearrangement joins TRBV18 to TRBJ2-7, with TRBD2 as a possible D gene (6 bases). There are 14 residues in the CDR3. Germline V gives CDR1 KGHSH, CDR2 LQKENI. Here the CDR3 reads CASSPGPKTSSGSF. The CDR3 DNA reads as TGTGCCAGCTCACCGGGGCCCAAGACTAGTTCCGGATCCTTC.

This chain uses TRBV11-2 with TRBJ2-7, with a possible D match to TRBD2 (5 bases). This CDR3 comprises 12 residues. V lost 3 bases, J lost 6 bases, and 9 bases lay in between. Germline V gene sequence: CDR1 SGHAT, CDR2 FQNNGV. Here the CDR3 DNA reads TGTGCCAGCAGCTTTACGGGGTCCGAGCAGTACTTC. Translation gives CASSFTGSEQYF. Filled out from reference TRBV11-2 and TRBJ2-7, the complete variable domain reads EAGVAQSPRYKIIEKRQSVAFWCNPISGHATLYWYQQILGQGPKLLIQFQNNGVVDDSQLPKDRFSAERLKGVDSTLKIQPAKLEDSAVYLCASSFTGSEQYFGPGTRLTVT.

The CDR3 nucleotides are TGCGCCAGCAGCTTGGGCCCCGCGGACAGCTCCTACAATGAGCAGTTCTTC. Its protein is CASSLGPADSSYNEQFF. The gene calls are TRBV5-1 and TRBJ2-1, with D maybe TRBD1 (6 bases). The CDR3 extends over 17 amino acids. V lost 0 bases and J lost 0, with 13 bases in between. Per germline, CDR1 SGHRS and CDR2 YFSETQ.

CDR3 loop: CASQAEPFFDTQYF. The CDR3 coding sequence is TGTGCCTCTCAAGCGGAACCCTTTTTTGATACGCAGTATTTT. The chain couples TRBV2 to TRBJ2-3; D is perhaps TRBD2 (5 bases). The V end lost 11 bases, the J end lost 6 bases, and 21 bases lay between the germline ends. CDR1 is SNHLY and CDR2 is FYNNEI in the germline V gene. This CDR3 is built from 14 residues.

This clone was recorded only once. V usage is TRBV11-2 and J usage is TRBJ2-7; D gene uncertain. CDR1 and CDR2 (germline): SGHAT, FQNNGV. This CDR3 is 14 amino acids long. V was shortened by 1 base and J by 3 bases, with 10 bases between the two germline ends. CDR3 sequence reads: CASSLGESRYEQYF. CDR3 sequence (DNA): TGTGCCAGCAGCTTAGGAGAGTCCCGCTACGAGCAGTACTTC.

The J gene is TRBJ2-1, the V gene TRBV7-8; 13 bases fit TRBD2. This CDR3 has 15 residues. Germline CDR1 and CDR2: SGHVS and FQNEAQ. J was trimmed by 10 bases and V by 7 bases; bases with no gene match: 10. The CDR3 loop is CASTLGLAGTGEQFF. The CDR3 DNA is TGTGCCAGCACCCTGGGACTAGCGGGAACAGGGGAGCAGTTCTTC. The full variable domain, its missing parts supplied by reference TRBV7-8 and TRBJ2-1, is GAGVSQSPRYKVAKRGQDVALRCDPISGHVSLFWYQQALGQGPEFLTYFQNEAQLDKSGLPSDRFFAERPEGSVSTLKIQRTQQEDSAVYLCASTLGLAGTGEQFFGPGTRLTVL.

This chain uses TRBV6-5 with TRBJ2-3; D tentatively fits TRBD1 or TRBD2 (5 bases each). The V gene lost 3 bases and the J gene lost 4 bases, with 14 bases spanning the gap. CDR1 MNHEY and CDR2 SVGAGI come from the germline V gene. This CDR3 is 15 amino acids long. CDR3 residues: CASSYWVGDADTQYF. CDR3 coding DNA: TGTGCCAGCAGTTATTGGGTTGGGGACGCAGATACGCAGTATTTT.

V is TRBV15 and J is TRBJ2-7; 14 positions match TRBD2. Trimming at V came to 8 bases and at J to 11 bases, leaving 8 bases not matched to a gene. This CDR3 contains 13 residues. CDR1 LNHNV and CDR2 YYDKDF come from the germline V gene (reference sequence). Written as DNA, the CDR3 is TGTGCCACCGCTACCGGGACTAGCGGGAGAAAGTACTTC. Translating it yields CATATGTSGRKYF. Full variable domain (remainder filled in from reference TRBV15 and TRBJ2-7): DAMVIQNPRYQVTQFGKPVTLSCSQTLNHNVMYWYQQKSSQAPKLLFHYYDKDFNNEADTPDNFQSRRPNTSFCFLDIRSPGLGDTAMYLCATATGTSGRKYFGPGTRLTVT.

The V call is TRBV10-2, the J call TRBJ2-7; TRBD1 is a possible D gene (5 bases). The CDR3 spans 14 residues. Per germline, CDR1 WSHSY and CDR2 SAAADI. V lost 10 bases to trimming and J lost 3 bases, with 19 bases between them. CDR3 bases: TGCGCCACCATGGACATCCAGAAGGACTACGAGCAGTACTTC. Its translation: CATMDIQKDYEQYF.

The rearrangement uses TRBV10-2 and TRBJ2-2, with D possibly matching TRBD2 (5 bases). V was trimmed by 6 bases and J by 6 bases, leaving 17 bases between them. The CDR3 has 15 amino acids. CDR1 and CDR2 (germline): WSHSY, SAAADI. CDR3 in DNA: TGCGCCAGCAGACCTGCCGTTAGCGTCCCCGGGGAGCTGTTTTTT. It encodes CASRPAVSVPGELFF.

The rearrangement joins TRBV7-9 to TRBJ2-1, with 12 bases that match TRBD2. CDR3 length: 17 amino acids. V lost 4 bases, J lost 3 bases, and 7 bases stayed unmatched. Germline V gene sequence: CDR1 SEHNR, CDR2 FQNEAQ (reference sequence). CDR3 DNA sequence: TGTGCCAGCAGCTACCCCCTAGCGGGAGGGGGCTACAATGAGCAGTTCTTC. This encodes CASSYPLAGGGYNEQFF.